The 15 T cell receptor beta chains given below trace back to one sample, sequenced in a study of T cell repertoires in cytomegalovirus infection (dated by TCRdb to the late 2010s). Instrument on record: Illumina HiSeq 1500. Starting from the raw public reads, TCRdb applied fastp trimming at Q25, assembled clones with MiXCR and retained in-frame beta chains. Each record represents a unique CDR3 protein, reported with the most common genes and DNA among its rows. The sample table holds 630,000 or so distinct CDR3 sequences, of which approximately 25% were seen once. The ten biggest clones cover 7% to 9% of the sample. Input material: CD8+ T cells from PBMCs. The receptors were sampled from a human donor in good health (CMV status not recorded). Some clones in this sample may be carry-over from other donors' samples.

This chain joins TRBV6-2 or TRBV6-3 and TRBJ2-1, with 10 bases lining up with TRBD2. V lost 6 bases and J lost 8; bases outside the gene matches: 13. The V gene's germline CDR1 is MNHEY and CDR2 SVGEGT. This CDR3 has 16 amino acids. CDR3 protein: CASRSLAGAGGDEQFF. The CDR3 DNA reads TGTGCCAGCAGAAGTCTAGCGGGGGCAGGAGGCGATGAGCAGTTCTTC.

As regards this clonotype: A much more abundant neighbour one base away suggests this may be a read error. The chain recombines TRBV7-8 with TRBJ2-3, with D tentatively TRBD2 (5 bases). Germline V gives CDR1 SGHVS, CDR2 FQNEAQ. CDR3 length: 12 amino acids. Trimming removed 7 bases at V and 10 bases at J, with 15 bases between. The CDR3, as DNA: TGTGCCAGCACCACTAGGGCGGATTCGCAGTATTTT. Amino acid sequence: CASTTRADSQYF.

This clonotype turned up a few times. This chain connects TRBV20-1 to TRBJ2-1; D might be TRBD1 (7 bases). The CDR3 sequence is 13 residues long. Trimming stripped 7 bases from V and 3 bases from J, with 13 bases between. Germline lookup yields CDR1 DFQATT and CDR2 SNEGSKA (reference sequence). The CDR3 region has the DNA TGCAGTGGACAGGGACTTTTCTACAATGAGCAGTTCTTC. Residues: CSGQGLFYNEQFF.

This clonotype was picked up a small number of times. CDR3 sequence (DNA): TGTGCCAGCCGGGACTTCAGCACAGATACGCAGTATTTT. Amino acid sequence: CASRDFSTDTQYF. The chain uses TRBV28 and TRBJ2-3; maybe TRBD2 (6 bases). V was shortened by 8 bases and J by 0 bases, with 9 bases between the two germline ends. In germline, CDR1 is MDHEN, CDR2 SYDVKM. The CDR3 spans 13 residues.

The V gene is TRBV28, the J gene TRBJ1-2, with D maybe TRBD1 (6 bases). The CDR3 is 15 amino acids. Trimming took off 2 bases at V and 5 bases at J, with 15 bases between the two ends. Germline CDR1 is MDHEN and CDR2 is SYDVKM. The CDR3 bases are TGTGCCAGCAGTTTAACGCGGACAGTTTCTTATGGCTACACCTTC. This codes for CASSLTRTVSYGYTF.

The CDR3 sequence is CASSPRGGGYFDEQFF. The DNA for the CDR3 is TGTGCCAGCAGCCCCAGGGGAGGGGGCTATTTCGATGAGCAGTTCTTC. The J gene is TRBJ2-1, the V gene TRBV11-3; D possibly uses TRBD1 or TRBD2 (7 bases each). V shed 5 bases and J shed 8 bases, with 22 bases lying between them. This CDR3 has 16 amino acids. The germline V gene has CDR1 SGHNT and CDR2 YENEEA.

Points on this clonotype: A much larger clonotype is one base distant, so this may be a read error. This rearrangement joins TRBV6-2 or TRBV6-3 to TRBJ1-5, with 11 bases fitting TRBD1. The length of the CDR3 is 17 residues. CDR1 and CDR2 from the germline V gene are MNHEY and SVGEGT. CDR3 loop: CVSSYRTGGRLGQPQHF. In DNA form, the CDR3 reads TGTGTCAGCAGTTACAGGACAGGGGGCCGTCTGGGTCAGCCCCAGCATTTT.

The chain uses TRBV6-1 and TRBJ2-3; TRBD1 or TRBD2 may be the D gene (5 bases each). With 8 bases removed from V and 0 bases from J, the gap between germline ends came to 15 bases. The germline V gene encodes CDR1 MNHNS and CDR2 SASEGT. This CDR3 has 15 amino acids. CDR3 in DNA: TGTGCCAGCCCTGGGGCAGGGAGAAGCACAGATACGCAGTATTTT. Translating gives CASPGAGRSTDTQYF.

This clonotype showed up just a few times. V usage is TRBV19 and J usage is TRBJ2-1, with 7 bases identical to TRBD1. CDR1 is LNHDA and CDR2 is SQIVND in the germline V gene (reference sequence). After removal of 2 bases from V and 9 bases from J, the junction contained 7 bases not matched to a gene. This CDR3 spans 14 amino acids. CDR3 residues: CASSIISGGGEQFF. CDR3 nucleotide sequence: TGTGCCAGTAGTATAATTTCAGGGGGTGGTGAGCAGTTCTTC. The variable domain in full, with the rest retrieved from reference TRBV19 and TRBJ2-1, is DGGITQSPKYLFRKEGQNVTLSCEQNLNHDAMYWYRQDPGQGLRLIYYSQIVNDFQKGDIAEGYSVSREKKESFPLTVTSAQKNPTAFYLCASSIISGGGEQFFGPGTRLTVL.

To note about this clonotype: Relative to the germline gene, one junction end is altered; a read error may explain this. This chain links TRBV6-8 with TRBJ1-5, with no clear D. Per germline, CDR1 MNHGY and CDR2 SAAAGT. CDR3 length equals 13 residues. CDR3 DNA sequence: TGTGCCGGCAGTTACCGGGGTTATCAGCCCCAGCATTTT. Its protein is CAGSYRGYQPQHF.

The CDR3 bases are TGTGCCAGCAGCCAAACTAGCTGGGGTGAGCAGTTCTTC. Its translation: CASSQTSWGEQFF. V is TRBV14 and J is TRBJ2-1; maybe TRBD2 (6 bases). Germline values: CDR1 SGHDN, CDR2 FVKESK. The CDR3 has 13 residues. With 2 bases removed from V and 9 bases from J, the gap between germline ends came to 11 bases.

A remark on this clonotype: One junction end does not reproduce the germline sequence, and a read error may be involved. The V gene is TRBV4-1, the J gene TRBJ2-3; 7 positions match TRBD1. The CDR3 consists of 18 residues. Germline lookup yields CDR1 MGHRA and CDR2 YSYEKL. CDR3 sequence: CASSQDSLDRSYTDTQYF. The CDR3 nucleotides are TGTGCCAGCAGCCAAGATTCGTTGGACAGGTCCTACACAGATACGCAGTATTTT.

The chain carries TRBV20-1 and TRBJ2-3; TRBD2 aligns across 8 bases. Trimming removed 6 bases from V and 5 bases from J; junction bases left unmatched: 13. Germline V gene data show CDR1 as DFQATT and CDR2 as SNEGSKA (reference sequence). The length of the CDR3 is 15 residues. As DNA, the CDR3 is TGCAGTGCGGGGTGGACTAGCTTGGTCGGAGATACGCAGTATTTT. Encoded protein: CSAGWTSLVGDTQYF.

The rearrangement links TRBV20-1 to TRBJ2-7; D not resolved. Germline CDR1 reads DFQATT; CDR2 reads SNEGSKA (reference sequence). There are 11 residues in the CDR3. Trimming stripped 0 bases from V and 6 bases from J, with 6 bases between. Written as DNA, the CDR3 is TGCAGTGCTAGAGATCCCCCCGAGCAGTACTTC. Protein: CSARDPPEQYF.

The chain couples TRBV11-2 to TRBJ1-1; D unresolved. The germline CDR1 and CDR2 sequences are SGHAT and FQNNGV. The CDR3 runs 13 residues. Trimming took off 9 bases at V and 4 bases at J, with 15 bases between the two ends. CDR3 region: CARSEGLGTEAFF. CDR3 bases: TGTGCCAGATCTGAGGGCCTTGGCACTGAAGCTTTCTTT.